Following are 31 T cell receptor beta chains from one sample sequenced in a study of blood T cells in healthy people across ages. A second roughly 7 to 12 cycle PCR used barcoded and J-beta primers. TCRdb ran MiXCR on the 5' RACE reads and lists one entry per CDR3 protein. Here the sample spans more than 900,000 distinct CDR3 sequences, about 23% being singletons. The data also belong to a second study, concerning T cells of mothers and their children.

The sequencing input was blood. These receptors originate from a girl aged 2 to 9 in good health.

This sequence joins TRBV29-1 and TRBJ1-2; 9 bases are a match to TRBD1. Germline CDR1 and CDR2: SQVTM and ANQGSEA. The CDR3 consists of 17 residues. The ends lost 3 bases at V and 4 bases at J; junction bases unmatched: 15. This CDR3 is CSVDRSWTGVEGYGYTF. In DNA, the CDR3 is TGCAGCGTTGATCGTTCCTGGACAGGGGTGGAGGGCTATGGCTACACCTTC. The full variable domain, rest sourced from reference TRBV29-1 and TRBJ1-2, is SAVISQKPSRDICQRGTSLTIQCQVDSQVTMMFWYRQQPGQSLTLIATANQGSEATYESGFVIDKFPISRPNLTFSTLTVSNMSPEDSSIYLCSVDRSWTGVEGYGYTFGSGTRLTVV.

The V call is TRBV20-1, the J call TRBJ2-5, with D perhaps TRBD2 (6 bases). CDR1 is DFQATT, CDR2 SNEGSKA, per germline (reference sequence). Trimming took off 5 bases at V and 1 base at J, with 14 bases between the two ends. The CDR3 loop spans 14 amino acids. The CDR3 nucleotides are TGCAGTGCTGAGGAGGGGCAGGTCCAAGAGACCCAGTACTTC. It specifies CSAEEGQVQETQYF.

J is TRBJ2-1 and V is TRBV28; 13 bases map to TRBD2. V gave up 4 bases and J gave up 6 bases; unmatched junction bases: 3. CDR1 and CDR2 from the germline V gene are MDHEN and SYDVKM. The CDR3 contains 15 residues. CDR3 coding DNA: TGTGCCAGCAGTTCTAGGACTAGCGGGGGCAATGAGCAGTTCTTC. Protein sequence: CASSSRTSGGNEQFF.

This clonotype was counted between two and nine times. The V gene is TRBV11-1, the J gene TRBJ1-4; D is unclear. With 6 bases removed from V and 10 bases from J, the gap between germline ends came to 12 bases. Germline assignment: CDR1 SGHAT and CDR2 FQDESV (reference sequence). This CDR3 comprises 12 residues. CDR3 loop: CASSNREGKLFF. CDR3 DNA: TGTGCCAGCAGTAACCGCGAGGGAAAACTGTTTTTT.

The V and J genes are TRBV20-1 and TRBJ1-1; no firm D call. V shed 3 bases and J shed 4 bases, with 15 bases lying between them. The germline V gene has CDR1 DFQATT and CDR2 SNEGSKA (reference sequence). There are 14 residues in the CDR3. The CDR3 DNA is TGCAGTGCTAGGGGTGTCGGTTTTGGCACTGAAGCTTTCTTT. Translated: CSARGVGFGTEAFF.

The chain recombines TRBV6-5 with TRBJ2-5; 10 bases fit TRBD2. Germline values: CDR1 MNHEY, CDR2 SVGAGI. The V and J ends lost 4 bases and 9 bases, in that order; junction bases with no gene match: 11. This CDR3 is built from 15 residues. Here the CDR3 DNA reads TGTGCCAGCAGTTCGGGACTAGCGTTCCCGGAGCCCCAGTACTTC. Protein product: CASSSGLAFPEPQYF.

The chain has TRBV12-3 or TRBV12-4 and TRBJ2-1; D is ambiguous. The CDR3 runs to 12 residues. V lost 4 bases and J lost 12, with 13 bases in between. CDR3 loop: CASSSPPIGQFF. CDR3 DNA sequence: TGTGCCAGCAGTTCCCCTCCTATCGGGCAGTTCTTC.

This clonotype was recorded a few times. The J gene is TRBJ1-3, the V gene TRBV7-8; TRBD1 matches 8 bases. The trim removed 1 base at V and 8 bases at J, leaving 4 bases unmatched. This CDR3 contains 14 residues. Per germline, CDR1 SGHVS and CDR2 FQNEAQ. CDR3 in DNA: TGTGCCAGCAGCTTAGGGACAGGGACGGACACCATATATTTT. This translates into CASSLGTGTDTIYF.

This sequence joins TRBV29-1 and TRBJ1-2; weak D call: TRBD1 (6 bases). CDR1 is SQVTM, CDR2 ANQGSEA, per germline. Trimming shortened V by 4 bases and J by 4 bases, and 10 bases separated the two germline ends. The CDR3 totals 12 residues. The CDR3 coding sequence is TGCAGCGTTGTGGGGGCTACCTATGGCTACACCTTC. Its translation is CSVVGATYGYTF.

A few counts support this clonotype. The gene calls are TRBV28 and TRBJ1-2; D is unresolved. V was clipped by 9 bases and J by 4 bases, with 18 bases between them. The CDR3 extends over 14 amino acids. Germline CDR1 is MDHEN and CDR2 is SYDVKM. CDR3 coding DNA: TGTGCCAGTGTAGTCGGACCCTATCCCTATGGCTACACCTTC. Its protein product is CASVVGPYPYGYTF.

This clonotype was counted a few times. The chain links TRBV5-6 to TRBJ2-5, with D perhaps matching TRBD1 (6 bases). With the DNA end fitting TRBJ2-7 better, the J assignment may be wrong. The CDR3 totals 19 residues. Germline CDR1 is SGHDT and CDR2 is YYEEEE. The CDR3 loop reads CASSLNWDTTDLEPYEQYF. The CDR3 nucleotides read TGTGCCAGCAGCTTAAACTGGGACACGACCGACCTCGAGCCCTACGAGCAGTACTTC.

This clonotype has just one count. The chain joins TRBV10-3 to TRBJ1-1, with a possible D match to TRBD1 (5 bases). This CDR3 contains 15 residues. Trimming left V 3 bases short and J 3 bases short, with 14 bases between. Germline CDR1 ENHRY, CDR2 SYGVKD. Written as DNA, the CDR3 is TGTGCCATCAGTGAAGGCTCAGGGATTCACACTGAAGCTTTCTTT. This gives the protein CAISEGSGIHTEAFF.

The gene calls are TRBV6-2 or TRBV6-3 and TRBJ2-1; 9 bases agree with TRBD2. The junction had 11 bases not matched to a gene; V was cut back by 7 bases and J by 4 bases. There are 16 residues in the CDR3. CDR1 is MNHEY and CDR2 is SVGEGT in the germline V gene. DNA for the CDR3: TGTGCCAGCACTTTATATCTAGCGGGGATGTACAATGAGCAGTTCTTC. This translates into CASTLYLAGMYNEQFF.

This clonotype was recorded a few times. Lacking the conserved final phenylalanine or tryptophan, this CDR3 likely reflects a read error. The chain is built from TRBV7-8 and TRBJ1-2; the D gene is possibly TRBD1 (5 bases). From germline, CDR1 is SGHVS and CDR2 FQNEAQ. CDR3 size: 12 residues. Trimming pared 6 bases from V and 7 bases from J, leaving 12 bases between. CDR3 in amino acids: CASSSGASGYTL. CDR3 in DNA: TGTGCCAGCAGTAGCGGGGCTAGTGGCTACACCCTC.

This clonotype was observed a handful of times. The J gene is TRBJ2-6, the V gene TRBV27, with D tentatively TRBD1 (5 bases). Trimming stripped 6 bases from V and 0 bases from J, with 9 bases between. This CDR3 is 15 amino acids long. The germline V gene encodes CDR1 MNHEY and CDR2 SMNVEV (reference sequence). In DNA, the CDR3 is TGTGCCAGCAGACAAACAGGCTCTGGGGCCAACGTCCTGACTTTC. The encoded protein is CASRQTGSGANVLTF.

This chain uses TRBV6-6 with TRBJ2-3; D is uncertain. The V and J ends lost 2 bases and 1 base respectively, with 10 bases between them. The CDR3 is made up of 15 amino acids. The V gene's germline CDR1 is MNHNY and CDR2 SVGAGI (reference sequence). CDR3 loop: CASSYLGQRTDTQYF. CDR3 DNA sequence: TGTGCCAGCAGTTACCTCGGGCAGCGCACAGATACGCAGTATTTT.

This chain joins TRBV2 and TRBJ1-5; TRBD1 might be the D (6 bases). CDR1 SNHLY and CDR2 FYNNEI come from the germline V gene. Trimming left V 4 bases short and J 3 bases short, with 16 bases between. The CDR3 sequence is 16 residues long. CDR3 DNA: TGTGCCAGCAGTGGATGGGGGGGACAATACAATCAGCCCCAGCATTTT. The encoded protein is CASSGWGGQYNQPQHF.

The chain joins TRBV19 to TRBJ2-5, with TRBD1 identical over 8 bases. The CDR3 spans 14 residues. The V and J ends lost 2 bases and 3 bases, in that order; junction bases with no gene match: 2. Germline CDR1 and CDR2: LNHDA and SQIVND (reference sequence). DNA of the CDR3: TGTGCCAGTAGTATATCGGGACAGGAAGAGACCCAGTACTTC. Translation: CASSISGQEETQYF. The whole variable domain, remainder taken from reference TRBV19 and TRBJ2-5, is DGGITQSPKYLFRKEGQNVTLSCEQNLNHDAMYWYRQDPGQGLRLIYYSQIVNDFQKGDIAEGYSVSREKKESFPLTVTSAQKNPTAFYLCASSISGQEETQYFGPGTRLLVL.

The chain uses TRBV29-1 and TRBJ2-7, with D perhaps matching TRBD2 (6 bases). The length of the CDR3 is 14 residues. Germline-derived CDR1 and CDR2 are SQVTM and ANQGSEA. The V end was cut by 5 bases, the J end by 3 bases, with 17 bases between. The CDR3 DNA sequence: TGCAGCGTTTACGGTGACGGGAGTAACTACGAGCAGTACTTC. Protein: CSVYGDGSNYEQYF.

This chain connects TRBV6-5 to TRBJ1-1; D is ambiguous. Germline V gene sequence: CDR1 MNHEY, CDR2 SVGAGI. This CDR3 spans 13 amino acids. The ends were cut back, 4 bases at V and 3 bases at J, with 9 bases in the middle. This CDR3 is CASSSIPDTEAFF. CDR3 DNA: TGTGCCAGCAGTTCCATCCCGGACACTGAAGCTTTCTTT.

This chain uses TRBV12-3 or TRBV12-4 with TRBJ2-1; 9 positions match TRBD2. J gave up 10 bases and V 4 bases, and 5 bases lay outside the gene matches. This CDR3 has 13 residues. The CDR3 spells CASSYSTSGEQFF. In DNA, the CDR3 is TGTGCCAGCAGTTACTCGACTAGCGGCGAGCAGTTCTTC.

This clonotype showed up just a few times. The J gene is TRBJ2-6, the V gene TRBV27; the match to TRBD1 covers 9 bases. V was pared by 5 bases and J by 3 bases, with 5 bases of the junction left unmatched. Germline CDR1 reads MNHEY; CDR2 reads SMNVEV (reference sequence). CDR3 length: 16 amino acids. The chain's CDR3 is CASSAGTGSGANVLTF. The CDR3 nucleotides are TGTGCCAGCAGTGCGGGGACAGGGAGTGGGGCCAACGTCCTGACTTTC.

This chain joins TRBV3-1 and TRBJ1-1, with D uncertain. The V end lost 0 bases, the J end lost 9 bases, and 17 bases lay between the germline ends. The CDR3 length is 15 residues. CDR1 is LGHDT, CDR2 YNNKEL, per germline (reference sequence). Here the CDR3 DNA reads TGTGCCAGCAGCCAAGAATTCACGTTAGGCCAACAAGCTTTCTTT. Its translation is CASSQEFTLGQQAFF.

J is TRBJ1-1 and V is TRBV9, with D possibly being TRBD1 (6 bases). The CDR3 has 14 residues. Germline CDR1 and CDR2: SGDLS and YYNGEE. Trimming took 3 bases from V and 4 from J, leaving 13 bases between them. In DNA, the CDR3 is TGTGCCAGCAGCGCTACAGGGCTAACCACTGAAGCTTTCTTT. Protein sequence: CASSATGLTTEAFF.

This clonotype was seen many times. This rearrangement joins TRBV28 to TRBJ1-1; D not certain. The CDR3 consists of 15 residues. V lost 5 bases to trimming and J lost 0 bases, with 13 bases between them. CDR1 and CDR2 from the germline V gene are MDHEN and SYDVKM. CDR3 coding DNA: TGTGCCAGCAGTGGCCATCCGGGAATGAACACTGAAGCTTTCTTT. It translates to CASSGHPGMNTEAFF.

This chain links TRBV3-1 with TRBJ2-7; 7 nucleotides align to TRBD2. Germline CDR1 and CDR2: LGHDT and YNNKEL (reference sequence). This CDR3 has 16 amino acids. Trimming took 1 base from V and 3 from J; bases not matched to a gene: 9. The CDR3 reads CASSQGGGGVIYEQYF. CDR3 nucleotide sequence: TGTGCCAGCAGCCAAGGTGGGGGAGGGGTCATCTACGAGCAGTACTTC.

This clonotype was seen at least ten times. This chain joins TRBV20-1 and TRBJ2-2; the match to TRBD2 covers 8 bases. This CDR3 is 16 amino acids long. Germline values: CDR1 DFQATT, CDR2 SNEGSKA (reference sequence). V shed 0 bases and J 4 bases; nucleotides not matched to a gene: 7. CDR3 coding DNA: TGCAGTGCTAGAGATAGCGCGGGAGGCCTCACCGGGGAGCTGTTTTTT. The encoded protein is CSARDSAGGLTGELFF.

The V gene is TRBV7-9, the J gene TRBJ1-6; tentatively, D is TRBD1 (6 bases). Trimming left V 5 bases short and J 6 bases short, with 11 bases between. Germline V CDR1 and CDR2: SEHNR, FQNEAQ (reference sequence). The CDR3 has 14 amino acids. The CDR3 is CASSQGQINSPLHF. The CDR3 DNA is TGTGCCAGCAGCCAAGGACAGATTAATTCACCCCTCCACTTT. The full variable domain, with the rest looked up from reference TRBV7-9 and TRBJ1-6, is DTGVSQNPRHKITKRGQNVTFRCDPISEHNRLYWYRQTLGQGPEFLTYFQNEAQLEKSRLLSDRFSAERPKGSFSTLEIQRTEQGDSAMYLCASSQGQINSPLHFGNGTRLTVT.

J is TRBJ1-4 and V is TRBV4-3; 12 nucleotides line up with TRBD1. V was clipped by 0 bases and J by 8 bases; unmatched bases: 7. Germline V gives CDR1 LGHNA, CDR2 YSLEER. The CDR3 sequence is 17 residues long. CDR3 in amino acids: CASSQDRAGQGAEKLFF. CDR3 DNA sequence: TGCGCCAGCAGCCAAGATCGGGCGGGACAGGGGGCGGAAAAACTGTTTTTT.

This clonotype was picked up a small number of times. This chain uses TRBV3-1 with TRBJ2-2, with 10 bases identical to TRBD2. Germline V gives CDR1 LGHDT, CDR2 YNNKEL (reference sequence). There are 15 residues in the CDR3. V shed 1 base, J shed 7 bases, and the junction held 3 bases outside the gene matches. The CDR3, as DNA: TGTGCCAGCAGCCAAGGCCTAGCGGGAGTCGGGGAGCTGTTTTTT. This translates into CASSQGLAGVGELFF. The variable domain in full, completed from reference TRBV3-1 and TRBJ2-2, reads DTAVSQTPKYLVTQMGNDKSIKCEQNLGHDTMYWYKQDSKKFLKIMFSYNNKELIINETVPNRFSPKSPDKAHLNLHINSLELGDSAVYFCASSQGLAGVGELFFGEGSRLTVL.

This chain joins TRBV5-1 and TRBJ2-5; TRBD2 agrees at 10 bases. TRBJ2-7 matches the DNA end more closely, so the J call is doubtful. The CDR3 sequence is 16 residues long. Germline CDR1 reads SGHRS; CDR2 reads YFSETQ. CDR3 protein: CASSLDSSGRTDEQYF. In DNA form, the CDR3 reads TGCGCCAGCAGCTTGGACTCTAGCGGGAGAACAGACGAGCAGTACTTC.